The present entry profiles one TCR beta chain with its context. This clone has just a few counts. Its antigen is currently not known. Base qualities are not recorded, but no much larger clone differs from it by a single base. These data come from a study of T cells in localized non-small cell lung cancer (dated by TCRdb to 2020 to 2021). Some background on the complete study: The study analyzed T cell repertoires of 236 early-stage NSCLC patients, comparing tumors and uninvolved tumor-adjacent lungs. The cohort consisted of 200 to 300 treatment-naive NSCLC patients whose localized lung tumors had been resected. The mean age of the NSCLC patients was about 64 years, with about 130 men and over 100 women.

The immunoSEQ Assay was used to sequence TCR beta CDR3 regions from DNA. The paper's processing steps were these. To compute T cell density, TCR beta template counts were normalized to usable DNA, which was estimated by amplifying housekeeping genes. Using the preseqR package, richness was estimated by extrapolating to 120,000 templates for tissue samples and 400,000 templates for PBMC samples. Clonality was calculated as one minus Pielou's evenness. To identify tissue-enriched TCRs, differential abundance testing was run on productive amino-acid clonotypes with a minimum total count of 5 and an alpha of 0.1. The Jaccard Index and the Morisita Overlap Index were used to measure repertoire overlap between compartments. GLIPH clustered TCR beta CDR3s with public tetramer-defined viral CDR3s; viral motifs required at least three viral sequences plus V-gene enrichment. In its TCRdb copy, this immuneACCESS table keeps in-frame sequences only and misses some clones. Where compared with another copy, unresolved V genes explain less than half of these, and the others have no known cause. V and J calls and clone size are given by that table; D and trimming were obtained from the DNA. The sample has around 5,000 clones on record, 35% to 40% of them singletons. The ten largest account for more than 8% of the sample.

Broad study findings and their caveats: Uninvolved tumor-adjacent lung showed the highest T cell clonality, higher than tumor, which suggests more focused antigenic responses in the adjacent lung. Because multi-region tumor sequencing was not done, intratumor heterogeneity could not be ruled out. Because the study design was exploratory, TCR variables were selected using unadjusted p-values without false-discovery rate correction. A median of roughly 56 of the top 100 tumor clones were detected in paired uninvolved adjacent lung, and some 28 of these tumor clones were also found among the top 100 clones of the paired uninvolved adjacent lung. Higher blood T cell density associated with longer overall survival, while higher adjacent-lung clonality associated with shorter survival.

The CDR3, cysteine through phenylalanine, is 14 amino acids long. The entry retains the CDR3 DNA only, 42 bases that are in frame from base 1. Ends trimmed: V by 7 bases, J by 7 bases; bases unmatched to a gene: 8. The germline V gene encodes CDR1 MDHEN and CDR2 SYDVKM. At diagnosis, peripheral blood, uninvolved tumor-adjacent lung and tumor were collected and stored as a combination of fresh-frozen and FFPE material. The V and J segments used are TRBV28 and TRBJ2-1, and TRBD1 matches 9 of the central bases. The clonotype comes from a male donor older than 55 with stage I squamous cell lung carcinoma. The source was lung tumor tissue, collected before any cancer treatment. CDR3 reads: CASTPGQGKNEQFF. The nucleotide sequence is TGTGCCAGCACCCCAGGACAGGGGAAAAATGAGCAGTTCTTC.